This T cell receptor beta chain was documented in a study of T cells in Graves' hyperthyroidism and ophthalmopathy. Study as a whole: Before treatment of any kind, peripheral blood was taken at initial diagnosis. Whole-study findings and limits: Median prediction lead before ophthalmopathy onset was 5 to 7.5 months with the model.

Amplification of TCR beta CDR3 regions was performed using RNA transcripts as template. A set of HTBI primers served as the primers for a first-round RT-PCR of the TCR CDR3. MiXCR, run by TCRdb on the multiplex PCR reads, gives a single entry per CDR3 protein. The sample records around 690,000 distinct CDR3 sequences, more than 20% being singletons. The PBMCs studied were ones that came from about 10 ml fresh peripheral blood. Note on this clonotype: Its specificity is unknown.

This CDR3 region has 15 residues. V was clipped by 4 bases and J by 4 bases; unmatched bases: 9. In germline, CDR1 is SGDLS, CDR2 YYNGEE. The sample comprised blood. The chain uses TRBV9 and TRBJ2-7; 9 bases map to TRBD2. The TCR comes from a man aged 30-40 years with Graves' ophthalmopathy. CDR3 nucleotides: TGTGCCAGCAGCCTCAGCGGGAGGAAGGGGTACGAGCAGTACTTC. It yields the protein CASSLSGRKGYEQYF.